This TCR beta chain stems from a study of somatic mutations in cytotoxic T cells in rheumatoid arthritis. This table comes from immunoSEQ multiplex PCR, and its TCRdb copy is limited to in-frame clones, with some not included. The sample has roughly 10,000 clones; more than 70% are singletons. V lost 0 bases and J lost 3, with 8 bases in between. This CDR3 spans 14 amino acids. CDR1 and CDR2 (germline): SGHAT, FQNNGV. The receptor was isolated from an adult with rheumatoid arthritis. The chain has TRBV11-2 and TRBJ1-2; D ambiguous. Sequenced sample: CD8+ T cells sorted from blood. DNA of the CDR3: TGTGCCAGCAGCTTAGAGAGCGTCCACTATGGCTACACCTTC. This encodes CASSLESVHYGYTF.